This T cell receptor (beta chain) comes out of a study of patients and donors after allogeneic stem cell transplantation. TCRdb re-derived calls from the RT-PCR reads in MiXCR, one entry per CDR3 protein. The data show about 57,000 distinct CDR3 sequences, about 14% seen once. The CDR3 has 14 residues. Per germline, CDR1 DFQATT and CDR2 SNEGSKA (reference sequence). The J segment lost 5 bases and the V segment lost 6 bases, leaving 10 bases of the junction unmatched. This clonotype was seen more than once but under ten times. Sequencing used blood, either unsorted or a sorted T cell fraction (not recorded which). The receptor's source is a human donor who was either an allogeneic HSCT recipient or a stem cell or donor lymphocyte infusion donor (not recorded which). It is not recorded whose cells these are; they may come from a transplant donor. The V call is TRBV20-1, the J call TRBJ2-7; TRBD1 matches 10 bases. CDR3 DNA: TGCAGTGCCCCCCGGGACAGGGGTTTCCACGAGCAGTACTTC. Translation gives CSAPRDRGFHEQYF.